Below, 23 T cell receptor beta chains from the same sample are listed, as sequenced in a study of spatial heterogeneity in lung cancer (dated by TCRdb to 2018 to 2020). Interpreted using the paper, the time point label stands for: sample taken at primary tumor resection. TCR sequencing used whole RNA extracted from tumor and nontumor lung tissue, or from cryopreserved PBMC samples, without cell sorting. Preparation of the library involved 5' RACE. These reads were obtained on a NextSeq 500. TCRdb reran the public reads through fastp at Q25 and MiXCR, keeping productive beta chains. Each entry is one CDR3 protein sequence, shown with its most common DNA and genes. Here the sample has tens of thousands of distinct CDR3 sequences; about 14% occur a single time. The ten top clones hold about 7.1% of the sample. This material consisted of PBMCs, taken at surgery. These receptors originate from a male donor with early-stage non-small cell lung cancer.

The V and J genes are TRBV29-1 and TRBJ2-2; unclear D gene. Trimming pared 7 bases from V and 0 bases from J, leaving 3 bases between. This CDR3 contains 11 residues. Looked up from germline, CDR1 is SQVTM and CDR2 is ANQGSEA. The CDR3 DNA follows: TGCAGCGGAGCGAACACCGGGGAGCTGTTTTTT. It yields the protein CSGANTGELFF.

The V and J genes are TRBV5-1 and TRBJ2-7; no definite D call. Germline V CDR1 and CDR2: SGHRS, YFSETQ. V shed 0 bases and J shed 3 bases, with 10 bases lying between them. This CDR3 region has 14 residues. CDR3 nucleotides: TGCGCCAGCAGCTTGGCTCCTTCTGACTACGAGCAGTACTTC. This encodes CASSLAPSDYEQYF.

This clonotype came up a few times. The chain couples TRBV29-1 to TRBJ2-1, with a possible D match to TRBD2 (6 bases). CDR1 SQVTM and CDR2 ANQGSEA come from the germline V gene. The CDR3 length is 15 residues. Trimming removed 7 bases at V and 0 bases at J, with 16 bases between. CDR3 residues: CSGGAGPSSYNEQFF. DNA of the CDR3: TGCAGCGGTGGAGCGGGCCCGAGCTCCTACAATGAGCAGTTCTTC.

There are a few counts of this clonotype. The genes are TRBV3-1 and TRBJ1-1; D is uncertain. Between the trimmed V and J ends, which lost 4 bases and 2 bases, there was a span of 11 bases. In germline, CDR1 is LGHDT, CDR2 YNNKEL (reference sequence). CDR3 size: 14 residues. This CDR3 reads CASSLLPHNTEAFF. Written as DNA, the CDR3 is TGTGCCAGCAGCCTTCTCCCCCATAACACTGAAGCTTTCTTT. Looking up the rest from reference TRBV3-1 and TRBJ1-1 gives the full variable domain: DTAVSQTPKYLVTQMGNDKSIKCEQNLGHDTMYWYKQDSKKFLKIMFSYNNKELIINETVPNRFSPKSPDKAHLNLHINSLELGDSAVYFCASSLLPHNTEAFFGQGTRLTVV.

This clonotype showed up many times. The CDR3 DNA reads as TGTGCCACCTCTAGCTTTACGGGGGATACGCAGTATTTT. It encodes CATSSFTGDTQYF. J is TRBJ2-3 and V is TRBV12-3 or TRBV12-4; a weak D match, TRBD2 (5 bases). With 10 bases removed from V and 6 bases from J, the gap between germline ends came to 17 bases. This CDR3 contains 13 residues.

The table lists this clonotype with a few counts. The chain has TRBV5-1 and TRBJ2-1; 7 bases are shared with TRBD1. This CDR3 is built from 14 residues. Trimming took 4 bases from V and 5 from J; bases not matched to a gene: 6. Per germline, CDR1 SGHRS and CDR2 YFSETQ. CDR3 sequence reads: CASSRQGLNNEQFF. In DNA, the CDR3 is TGCGCCAGCAGCAGACAGGGTCTCAACAATGAGCAGTTCTTC.

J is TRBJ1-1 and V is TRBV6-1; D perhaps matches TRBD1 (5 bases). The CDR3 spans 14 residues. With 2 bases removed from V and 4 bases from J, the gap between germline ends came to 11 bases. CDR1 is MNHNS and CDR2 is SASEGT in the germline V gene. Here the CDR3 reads CASSERGWSTEAFF. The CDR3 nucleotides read TGTGCCAGCAGTGAAAGGGGTTGGTCCACTGAAGCTTTCTTT.

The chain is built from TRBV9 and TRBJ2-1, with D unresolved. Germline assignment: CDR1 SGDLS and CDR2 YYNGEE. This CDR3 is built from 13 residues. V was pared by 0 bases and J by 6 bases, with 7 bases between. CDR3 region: CASSVAATNEQFF. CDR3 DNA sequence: TGTGCCAGCAGCGTAGCGGCTACCAATGAGCAGTTCTTC.

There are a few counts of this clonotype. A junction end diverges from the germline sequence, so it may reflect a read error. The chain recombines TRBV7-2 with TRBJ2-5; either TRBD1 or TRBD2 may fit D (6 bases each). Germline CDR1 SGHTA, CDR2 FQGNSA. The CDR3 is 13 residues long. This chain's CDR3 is CASSLNREETQHF. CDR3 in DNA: TGTGCCAGCAGCTTGAACAGGGAGGAGACCCAGCACTTC.

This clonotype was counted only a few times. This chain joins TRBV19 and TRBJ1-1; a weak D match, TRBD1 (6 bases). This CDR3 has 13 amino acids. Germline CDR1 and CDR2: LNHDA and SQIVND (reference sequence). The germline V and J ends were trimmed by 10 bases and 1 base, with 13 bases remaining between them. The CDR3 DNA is TGTGCCATCGGGGGGCAGGGGAACACTGAAGCTTTCTTT. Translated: CAIGGQGNTEAFF.

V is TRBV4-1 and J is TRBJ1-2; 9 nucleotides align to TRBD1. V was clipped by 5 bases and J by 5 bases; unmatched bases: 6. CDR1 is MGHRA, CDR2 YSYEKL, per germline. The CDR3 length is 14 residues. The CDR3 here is CASSWTGVGYGYTF. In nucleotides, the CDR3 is TGCGCCAGCAGCTGGACAGGGGTGGGGTATGGCTACACCTTC.

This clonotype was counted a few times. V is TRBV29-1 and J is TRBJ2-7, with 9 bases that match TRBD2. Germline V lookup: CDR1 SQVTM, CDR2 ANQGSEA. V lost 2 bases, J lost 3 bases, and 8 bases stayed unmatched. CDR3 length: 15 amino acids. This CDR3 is CSVETPSGNVYEQYF. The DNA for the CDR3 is TGCAGCGTTGAAACGCCTAGCGGGAATGTCTACGAGCAGTACTTC.

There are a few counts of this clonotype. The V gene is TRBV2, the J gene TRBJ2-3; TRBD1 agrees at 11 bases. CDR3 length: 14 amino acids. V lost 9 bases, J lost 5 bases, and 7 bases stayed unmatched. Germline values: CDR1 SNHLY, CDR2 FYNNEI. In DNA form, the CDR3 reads TGTGCCAGAACGGGACAGGGGGTAGGAGATACGCAGTATTTT. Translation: CARTGQGVGDTQYF.

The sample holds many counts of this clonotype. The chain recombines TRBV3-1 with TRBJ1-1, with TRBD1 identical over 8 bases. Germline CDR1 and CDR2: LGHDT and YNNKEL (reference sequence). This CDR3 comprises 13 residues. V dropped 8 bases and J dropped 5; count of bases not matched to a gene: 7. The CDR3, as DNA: TGTGCCAGCGTCGGACAGGGCGGGACTGAAGCTTTCTTT. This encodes CASVGQGGTEAFF.

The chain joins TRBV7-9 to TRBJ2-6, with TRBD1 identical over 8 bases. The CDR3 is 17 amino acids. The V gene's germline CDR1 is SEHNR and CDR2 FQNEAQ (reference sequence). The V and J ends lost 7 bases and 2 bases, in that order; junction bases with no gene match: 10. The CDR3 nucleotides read TGTGCCAGCACTGGGGACAGGCATTTAACTGGGGCCAACGTCCTGACTTTC. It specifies CASTGDRHLTGANVLTF.

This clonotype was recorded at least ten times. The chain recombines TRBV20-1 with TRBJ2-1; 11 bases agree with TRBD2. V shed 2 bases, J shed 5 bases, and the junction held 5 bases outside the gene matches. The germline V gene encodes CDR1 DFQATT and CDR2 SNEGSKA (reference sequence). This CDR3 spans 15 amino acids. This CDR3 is CSARSGTSGHNEQFF. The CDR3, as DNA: TGCAGTGCTAGATCCGGGACTAGCGGACACAATGAGCAGTTCTTC.

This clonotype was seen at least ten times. Here the CDR3 reads CASSPGGTSTDTQYF. CDR3 in DNA: TGTGCCAGCTCACCAGGCGGAACTAGCACAGATACGCAGTATTTT. J is TRBJ2-3 and V is TRBV18, with D unresolved. The CDR3 runs to 15 residues. CDR1 and CDR2 (germline): KGHSH, LQKENI. Trimming removed 2 bases at V and 0 bases at J, with 9 bases between. The whole variable domain, filled in from reference TRBV18 and TRBJ2-3, reads NAGVMQNPRHLVRRRGQEARLRCSPMKGHSHVYWYRQLPEEGLKFMVYLQKENIIDESGMPKERFSAEFPKEGPSILRIQQVVRGDSAAYFCASSPGGTSTDTQYFGPGTRLTVL.

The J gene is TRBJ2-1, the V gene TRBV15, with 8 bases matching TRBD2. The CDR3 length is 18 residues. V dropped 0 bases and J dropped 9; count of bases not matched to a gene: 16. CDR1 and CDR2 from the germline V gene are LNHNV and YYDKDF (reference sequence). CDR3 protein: CATSRDRGGTRPRVEQFF. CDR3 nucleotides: TGTGCCACCAGCAGAGATCGAGGGGGGACTAGGCCCCGGGTTGAGCAGTTCTTC. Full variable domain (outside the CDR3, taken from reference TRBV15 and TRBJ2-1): DAMVIQNPRYQVTQFGKPVTLSCSQTLNHNVMYWYQQKSSQAPKLLFHYYDKDFNNEADTPDNFQSRRPNTSFCFLDIRSPGLGDTAMYLCATSRDRGGTRPRVEQFFGPGTRLTVL.

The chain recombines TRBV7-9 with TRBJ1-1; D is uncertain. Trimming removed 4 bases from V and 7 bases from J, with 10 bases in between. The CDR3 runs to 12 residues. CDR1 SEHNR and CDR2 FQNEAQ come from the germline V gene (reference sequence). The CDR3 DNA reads TGTGCCAGCAGCTCGGGCCATTATGAAGCTTTCTTT. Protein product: CASSSGHYEAFF.

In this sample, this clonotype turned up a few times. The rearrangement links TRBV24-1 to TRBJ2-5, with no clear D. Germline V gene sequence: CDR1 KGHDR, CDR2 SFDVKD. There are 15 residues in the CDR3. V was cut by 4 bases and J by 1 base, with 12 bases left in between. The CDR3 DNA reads TGTGCCACCAGTGAGCCAGCGACGACCCAAGAGACCCAGTACTTC. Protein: CATSEPATTQETQYF.

The CDR3 reads CSAPRDRSSYNSPLHF. CDR3 DNA sequence: TGCAGTGCACCACGGGACCGTAGCTCCTATAATTCACCCCTCCACTTT. The V call is TRBV20-1, the J call TRBJ1-6; D may be TRBD1 (5 bases). Germline V gives CDR1 DFQATT, CDR2 SNEGSKA (reference sequence). There are 16 residues in the CDR3. Trimming removed 6 bases from V and 0 bases from J, with 15 bases in between.

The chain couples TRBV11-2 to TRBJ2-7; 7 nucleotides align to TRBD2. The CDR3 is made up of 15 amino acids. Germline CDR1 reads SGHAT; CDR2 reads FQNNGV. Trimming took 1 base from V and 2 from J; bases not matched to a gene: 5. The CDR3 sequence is CASSLASSGPYEQYF. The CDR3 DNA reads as TGTGCCAGCAGCTTAGCGTCTAGCGGTCCCTACGAGCAGTACTTC.

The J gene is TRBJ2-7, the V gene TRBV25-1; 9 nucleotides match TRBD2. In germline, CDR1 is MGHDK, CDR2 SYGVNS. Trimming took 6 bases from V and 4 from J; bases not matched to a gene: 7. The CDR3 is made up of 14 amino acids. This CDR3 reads CASSPGLAGYEQYF. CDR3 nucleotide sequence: TGTGCCAGCAGCCCGGGACTAGCCGGGTACGAGCAGTACTTC.